The T cell receptor beta chain described here comes from a study of T-cell memory formation after mild COVID-19 (dated by TCRdb to 2020 to 2022). With regard to the full study: Most TCR sequence clusters were specific to one of the two donors. In a couple of donors, T-cell clones that expanded and contracted after mild COVID-19 were tracked by sequencing TCRalpha and TCRbeta repertoires over time. The cohort comprised two young, previously healthy adult volunteers, one female and one male. Study-level results and caveats: Contracting CD4+ clones appeared mostly in the CM and EM memory subsets, whereas CD8+ clones were enriched in EMRA. Some responding clones were found in pre-infection memory, which suggests that pre-existing cross-reactive memory T cells took part in the SARS-CoV-2 response. From day 15 to 85, contracting clones showed balanced CD4/CD8 phenotypes, whereas a second wave of clones that expanded from day 15 to 37 leaned towards CD4+. The study included only two mild cases, and larger cohorts that include severe cases with pre-infection samples were judged to be necessary. The second-wave clones that peaked on day 37 were not confirmed to be SARS-CoV-2 specific.

Reading from cysteine to phenylalanine, the CDR3 counts 15 amino acids. The only DNA kept is the CDR3, 45 bases in frame from the first base. For CDR1 and CDR2, the germline V gene lists KGHSH and LQKENI. Trimming at the junction amounts to 6 bases on V and 7 bases on J, and the germline ends lie 22 bases apart. Ficoll-Paque density gradient centrifugation was the method used to isolate PBMCs. On this clonotype itself: Its antigen remains undetermined. Base qualities are not at hand, and no much larger clone is one base apart.

Sequencing took place on an Illumina NovaSeq 6000. cDNA libraries for TCRalpha and TCRbeta were prepared by 5'RACE using constant-segment primers, with sample barcodes and unique molecular identifiers added. Trizol reagent was used to extract RNA from every sample. Library amplification was performed in two PCR steps, and a second sample barcode and Illumina TruSeq adapters were introduced in the second step. Libraries were sequenced on an Illumina NovaSeq with 2 x 150 bp paired-end reads. The study's own analysis went as follows. Reads were demultiplexed and collapsed into UMI-guided consensus sequences with migec v1.2.7. With mixcr v2.1.11, UMI consensuses were aligned to TRA and TRB V and J templates and assembled into clonotypes. A clonotype was counted as expanded or contracted only if both edgeR and NoisET called the change significant, with noise models trained on biological replicates. edgeR calls used a false discovery rate-adjusted p below 0.01 and a log2 fold-change threshold of 1. As an exploratory analysis of dynamics, max-normalized trajectories of the 1000 most abundant clonotypes were examined by PCA with hierarchical clustering. The CD4 or CD8 phenotype of responding clones was assigned using the separately sequenced CD4+ and CD8+ repertoires. The public reads were quality trimmed at Q25 with fastp and then assembled into clones with MiXCR by TCRdb, keeping productive beta chains. For every CDR3 protein sequence, its rows merge into one entry that carries the most common genes and DNA. These V and J calls are TCRdb output, not the study's own analysis. This sample gives fewer than 600,000 distinct CDR3 sequences in total; about a fifth of them show up just once. The biggest ten clones account for about 8.7% of the sample.

This clonotype originated in an adult woman who had mild COVID-19 (a few samples of this study predate the infection). The sample titles of this study are shuffled in the database, so cell type and time point are left out; the donor was told from shared clones. The V gene is TRBV18 and the J gene is TRBJ2-7; the D gene is not confidently resolved. The specimen was PBMCs or a T cell subset sorted from them (not recorded which). Here the CDR3 is given as CASSPKQVYPSEQYF. The DNA reads TGTGCCAGCTCTCCGAAGCAGGTCTACCCCTCGGAGCAGTACTTC.